This T cell receptor beta chain was retrieved from a study of shared clonotypes between healthy human individuals. About the study: Each donor had three CD4 naive, three CD4 memory, two CD8 naive and one CD8 memory plate. Findings of the study overall: Deeper or shallower sequencing was expected to change how clonotypes are shared among donors.

This clone was seen a few times. Antigen specificity is unknown. CDR3 length: 15 residues. Trimming pared 2 bases from V and 1 base from J, leaving 6 bases between. Per the germline V gene, CDR1 is MNHEY and CDR2 is SMNVEV (reference sequence). Data came from immunoSEQ multiplex PCR; TCRdb stores just in-frame clones and leaves some out. Of hundreds of thousands of clones listed, roughly 73% were seen once; the top ten hold roughly 2%. The receptor comes from a woman in her twenties or thirties in good health. The specimen sequenced was memory CD4+ T cells sorted from blood. Documented subset: CD45RA-negative fraction. The V gene is TRBV27, the J gene TRBJ2-6; no clear D gene. The CDR3 DNA follows: TGTGCCAGCAGTTTAATGGTTTCTGGGGCCAACGTCCTGACTTTC. Translated: CASSLMVSGANVLTF. Combining the CDR3 with reference TRBV27 and TRBJ2-6 gives the whole variable domain EAQVTQNPRYLITVTGKKLTVTCSQNMNHEYMSWYRQDPGLGLRQIYYSMNVEVTDKGDVPEGYKVSRKEKRNFPLILESPSPNQTSLYFCASSLMVSGANVLTFGAGSRLTVL.